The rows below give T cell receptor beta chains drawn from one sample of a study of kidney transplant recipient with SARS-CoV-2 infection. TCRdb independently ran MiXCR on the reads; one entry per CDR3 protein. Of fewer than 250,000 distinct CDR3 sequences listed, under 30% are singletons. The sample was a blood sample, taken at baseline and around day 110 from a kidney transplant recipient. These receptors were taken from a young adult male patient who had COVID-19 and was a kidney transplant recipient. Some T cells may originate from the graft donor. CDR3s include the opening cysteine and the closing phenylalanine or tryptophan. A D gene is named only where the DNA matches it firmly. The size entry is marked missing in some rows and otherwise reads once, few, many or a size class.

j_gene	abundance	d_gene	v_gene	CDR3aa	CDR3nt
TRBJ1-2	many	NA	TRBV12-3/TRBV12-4	CASSFTSGSGYGYTF	TGTGCCAGCAGTTTCACTTCAGGGTCGGGGTATGGCTACACCTTC
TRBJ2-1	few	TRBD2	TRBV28	CASSLWRVAGEHEQFF	TGTGCCAGCAGTTTATGGCGGGTAGCGGGAGAACATGAGCAGTTCTTC
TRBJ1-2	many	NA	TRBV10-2	CASSGGATSRKTYGYTF	TGCGCCAGCAGTGGGGGAGCCACTTCTAGAAAGACCTATGGCTACACCTTC
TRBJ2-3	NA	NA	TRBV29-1	CSVSRLGRDTQYF	TGCAGCGTATCTCGGCTGGGAAGGGATACGCAGTATTTT
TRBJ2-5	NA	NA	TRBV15	CATSRRRTSGETQYF	TGTGCCACCAGCAGGCGACGGACCTCAGGGGAGACCCAGTACTTC
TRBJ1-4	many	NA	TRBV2	CASREPRHVKLFF	TGTGCCAGCAGGGAACCAAGGCATGTAAAACTGTTTTTT
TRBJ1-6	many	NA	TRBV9	CASSVEDNNSPLHF	TGTGCCAGCAGCGTAGAGGATAATAATTCACCCCTCCACTTT
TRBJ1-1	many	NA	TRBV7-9	CASSLAGGRNTEAFF	TGTGCCAGCAGCTTAGCGGGGGGCCGGAACACTGAAGCTTTCTTT
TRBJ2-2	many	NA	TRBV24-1	CATQHEDGTGELFF	TGTGCCACCCAACACGAGGACGGCACCGGGGAGCTGTTTTTT
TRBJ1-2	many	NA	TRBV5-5	CASPSYVSRKTYGYTF	TGTGCCAGCCCTAGTTATGTCTCGCGAAAGACCTATGGCTACACCTTC
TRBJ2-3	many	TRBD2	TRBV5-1	CASSGGTSGSLVTQYF	TGCGCCAGCAGCGGGGGGACTAGCGGGAGTTTGGTTACGCAGTATTTT
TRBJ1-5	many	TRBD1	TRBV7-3	CASSLDRNSNQPQHF	TGTGCCAGCAGCTTGGACAGGAATAGCAATCAGCCCCAGCATTTT
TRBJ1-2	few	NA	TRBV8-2	CGSRGTDSRKTYGYTF	TGTGGCAGTCGGGGGACTGATAGCCGAAAGACCTATGGCTACACCTTC
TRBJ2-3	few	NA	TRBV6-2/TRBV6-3	CASSYDASSSSTDTQYF	TGTGCCAGCAGTTACGACGCTAGTAGCTCTAGCACAGATACGCAGTATTTT
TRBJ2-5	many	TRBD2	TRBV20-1	CSARDVTSDLGTQYF	TGCAGTGCTAGAGACGTCACTAGCGACTTGGGGACCCAGTACTTC
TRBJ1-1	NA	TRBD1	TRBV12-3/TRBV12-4	CASRRQGTTEAFF	TGTGCCAGCAGAAGACAGGGAACCACTGAAGCTTTCTTT
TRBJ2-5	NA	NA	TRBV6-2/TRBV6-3	CASTMGGGHQAQYF	TGCGCCAGCACGATGGGGGGGGGACATCAGGCCCAGTACTTC
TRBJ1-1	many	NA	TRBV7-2	CASSLLVSGTEAFF	TGTGCCAGCAGCTTATTAGTGTCGGGCACTGAAGCTTTCTTT
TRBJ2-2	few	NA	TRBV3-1	CASSYLFPISGLTGELFF	TGTGCCAGCAGCTACTTGTTTCCCATTTCAGGCTTGACCGGGGAGCTGTTTTTT